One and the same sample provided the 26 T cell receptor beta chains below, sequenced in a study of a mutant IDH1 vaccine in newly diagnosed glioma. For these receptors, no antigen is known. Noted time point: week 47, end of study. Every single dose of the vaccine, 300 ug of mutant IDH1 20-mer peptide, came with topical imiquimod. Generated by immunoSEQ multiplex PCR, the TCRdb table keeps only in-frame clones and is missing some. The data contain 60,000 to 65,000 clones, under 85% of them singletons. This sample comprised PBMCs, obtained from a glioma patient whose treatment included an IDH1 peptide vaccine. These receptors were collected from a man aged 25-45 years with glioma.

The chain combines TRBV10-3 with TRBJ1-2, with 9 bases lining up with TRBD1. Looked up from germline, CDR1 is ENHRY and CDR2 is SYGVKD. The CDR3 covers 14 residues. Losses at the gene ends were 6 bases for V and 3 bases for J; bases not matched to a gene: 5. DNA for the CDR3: TGTGCCATCAGCCGACAGGGGGTTGACTATGGCTACACCTTC. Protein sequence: CAISRQGVDYGYTF.

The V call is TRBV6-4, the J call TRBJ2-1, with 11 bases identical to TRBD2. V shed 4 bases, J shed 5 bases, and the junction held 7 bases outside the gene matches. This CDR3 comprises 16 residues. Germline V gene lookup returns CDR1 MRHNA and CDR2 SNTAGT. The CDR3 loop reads CASSVTSGGNHNEQFF. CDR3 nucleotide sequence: TGTGCCAGCAGTGTCACTAGCGGGGGAAATCACAATGAGCAGTTCTTC.

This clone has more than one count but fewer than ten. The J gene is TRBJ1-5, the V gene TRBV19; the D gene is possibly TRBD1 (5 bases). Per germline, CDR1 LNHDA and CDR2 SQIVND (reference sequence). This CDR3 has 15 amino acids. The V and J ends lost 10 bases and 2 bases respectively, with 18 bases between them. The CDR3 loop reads CATSRGDSGNQPQHF. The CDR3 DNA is TGTGCCACCTCCAGAGGGGATAGTGGCAATCAGCCCCAGCATTTT.

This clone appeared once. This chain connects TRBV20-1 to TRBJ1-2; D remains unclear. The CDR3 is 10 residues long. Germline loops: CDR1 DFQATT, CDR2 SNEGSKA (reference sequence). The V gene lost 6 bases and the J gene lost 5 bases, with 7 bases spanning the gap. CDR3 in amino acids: CSASGYGYTF. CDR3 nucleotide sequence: TGCAGTGCATCGGGGTATGGCTACACCTTC.

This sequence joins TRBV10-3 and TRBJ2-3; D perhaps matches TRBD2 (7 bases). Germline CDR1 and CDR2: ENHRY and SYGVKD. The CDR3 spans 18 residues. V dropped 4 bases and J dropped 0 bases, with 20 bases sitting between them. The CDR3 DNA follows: TGTGCCATCAGTGGCGGGACGTGGCGGGGGCCAAGCACAGATACGCAGTATTTT. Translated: CAISGGTWRGPSTDTQYF.

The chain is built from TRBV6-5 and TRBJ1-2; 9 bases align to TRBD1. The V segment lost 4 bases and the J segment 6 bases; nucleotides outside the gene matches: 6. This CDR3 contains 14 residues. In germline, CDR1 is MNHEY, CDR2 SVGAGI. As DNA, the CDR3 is TGTGCCAGCAGTTTAGGACAGGGGATCCATGGCTACACCTTC. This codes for CASSLGQGIHGYTF.

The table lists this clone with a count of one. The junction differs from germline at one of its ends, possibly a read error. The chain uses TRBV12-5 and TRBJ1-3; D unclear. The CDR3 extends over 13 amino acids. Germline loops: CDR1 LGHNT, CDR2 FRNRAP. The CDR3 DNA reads TGTGCTAGTGGCCCTCCCGGGCGGGCACTTCCTCATTTT. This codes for CASGPPGRALPHF.

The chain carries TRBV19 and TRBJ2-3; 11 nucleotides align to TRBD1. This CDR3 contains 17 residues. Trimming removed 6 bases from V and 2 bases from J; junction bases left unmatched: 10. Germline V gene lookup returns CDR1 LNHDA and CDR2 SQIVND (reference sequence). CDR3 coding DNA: TGTGCCAGTAGCCCCTTCGGGACAGGGGGTCCCACAGATACGCAGTATTTT. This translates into CASSPFGTGGPTDTQYF.

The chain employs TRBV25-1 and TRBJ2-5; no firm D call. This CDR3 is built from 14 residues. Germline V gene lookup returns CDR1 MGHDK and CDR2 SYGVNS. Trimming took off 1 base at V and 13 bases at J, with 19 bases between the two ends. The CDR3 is CASSELVSSSVAYF. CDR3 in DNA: TGTGCCAGCAGTGAATTGGTCAGCTCCTCGGTAGCGTACTTC.

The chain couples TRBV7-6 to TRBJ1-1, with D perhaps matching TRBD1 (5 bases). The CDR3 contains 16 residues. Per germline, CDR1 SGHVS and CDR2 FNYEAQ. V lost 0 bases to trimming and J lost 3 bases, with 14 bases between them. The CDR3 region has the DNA TGTGCCAGCAGCTTAGCTCTAGTGGGGGGACACACTGAAGCTTTCTTT. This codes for CASSLALVGGHTEAFF.

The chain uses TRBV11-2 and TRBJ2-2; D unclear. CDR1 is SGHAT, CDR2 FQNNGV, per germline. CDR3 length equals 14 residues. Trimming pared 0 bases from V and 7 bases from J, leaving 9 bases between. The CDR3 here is CASSLESAIGELFF. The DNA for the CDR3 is TGTGCCAGCAGCTTAGAGTCAGCAATCGGGGAGCTGTTTTTT.

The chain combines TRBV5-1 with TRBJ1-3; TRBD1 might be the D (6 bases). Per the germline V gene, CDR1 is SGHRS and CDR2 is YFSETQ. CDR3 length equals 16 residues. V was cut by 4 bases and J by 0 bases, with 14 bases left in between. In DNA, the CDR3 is TGCGCCAGCAGCCCGAAGGACAGACGCTCTGGAAACACCATATATTTT. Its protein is CASSPKDRRSGNTIYF.

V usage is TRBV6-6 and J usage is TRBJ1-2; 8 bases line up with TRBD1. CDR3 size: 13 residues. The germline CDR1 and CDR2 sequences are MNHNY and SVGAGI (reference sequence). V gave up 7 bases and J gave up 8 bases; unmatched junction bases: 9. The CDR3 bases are TGTGCCAGCACCCCGGACAGGGTTAGGGGCTACACCTTC. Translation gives CASTPDRVRGYTF.

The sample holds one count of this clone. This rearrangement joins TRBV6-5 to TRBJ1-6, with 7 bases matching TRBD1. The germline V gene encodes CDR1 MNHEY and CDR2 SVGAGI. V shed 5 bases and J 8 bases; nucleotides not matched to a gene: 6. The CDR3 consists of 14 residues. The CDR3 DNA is TGTGCCAGCAGTCAGACAGGGTTTTATTCACCCCTCCACTTT. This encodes CASSQTGFYSPLHF.

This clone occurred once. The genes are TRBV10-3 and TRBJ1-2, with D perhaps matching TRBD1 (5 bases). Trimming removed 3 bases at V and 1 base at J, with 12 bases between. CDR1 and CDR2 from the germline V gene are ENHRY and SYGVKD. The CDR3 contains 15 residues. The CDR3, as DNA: TGTGCCATCAGTGACTCAGGGAGGGGTAACTATGGCTACACCTTC. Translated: CAISDSGRGNYGYTF.

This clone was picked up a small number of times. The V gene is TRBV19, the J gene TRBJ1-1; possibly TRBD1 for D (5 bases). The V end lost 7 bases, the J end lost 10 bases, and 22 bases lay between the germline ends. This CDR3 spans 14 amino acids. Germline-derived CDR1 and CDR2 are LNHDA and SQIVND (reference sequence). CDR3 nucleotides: TGTGCCAGTACTCAACAGGCCCCCTTTTTTGGAGCTTTCTTT. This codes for CASTQQAPFFGAFF. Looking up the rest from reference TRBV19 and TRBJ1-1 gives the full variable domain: DGGITQSPKYLFRKEGQNVTLSCEQNLNHDAMYWYRQDPGQGLRLIYYSQIVNDFQKGDIAEGYSVSREKKESFPLTVTSAQKNPTAFYLCASTQQAPFFGAFFGQGTRLTVV.

In nucleotides, the CDR3 is TGTGCCAGCAGCCATATTAGCGGGGGGGCCGGAGAGACCCAGTACTTC. This encodes CASSHISGGAGETQYF. The J gene is TRBJ2-5, the V gene TRBV7-2; 11 nucleotides line up with TRBD2. The germline V gene encodes CDR1 SGHTA and CDR2 FQGNSA. The CDR3 has 16 residues. V lost 5 bases and J lost 4; bases outside the gene matches: 9.

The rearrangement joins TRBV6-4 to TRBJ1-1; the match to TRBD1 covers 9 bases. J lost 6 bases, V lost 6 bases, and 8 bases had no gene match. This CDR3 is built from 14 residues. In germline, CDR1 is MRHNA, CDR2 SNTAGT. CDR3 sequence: CASRDSDRGAEAFF. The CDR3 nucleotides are TGTGCCAGCAGGGATTCGGACAGGGGAGCTGAAGCTTTCTTT.

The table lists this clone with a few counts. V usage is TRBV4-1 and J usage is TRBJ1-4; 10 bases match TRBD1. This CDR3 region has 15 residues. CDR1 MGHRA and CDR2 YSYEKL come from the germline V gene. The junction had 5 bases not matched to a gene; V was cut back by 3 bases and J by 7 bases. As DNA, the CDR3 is TGCGCCAGCAGCCATCCGGGACAGGGGACTGAAAAACTGTTTTTT. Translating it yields CASSHPGQGTEKLFF.

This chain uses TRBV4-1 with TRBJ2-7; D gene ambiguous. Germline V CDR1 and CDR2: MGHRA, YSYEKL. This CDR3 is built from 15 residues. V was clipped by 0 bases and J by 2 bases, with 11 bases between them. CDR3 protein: CASSQDHDLTYEQYF. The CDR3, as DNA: TGCGCCAGCAGCCAAGATCACGACCTGACCTACGAGCAGTACTTC.

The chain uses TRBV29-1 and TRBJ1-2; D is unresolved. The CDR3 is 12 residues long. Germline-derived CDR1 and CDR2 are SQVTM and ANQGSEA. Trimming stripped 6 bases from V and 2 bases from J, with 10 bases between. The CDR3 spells CSVETPNYGYTF. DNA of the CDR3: TGCAGCGTCGAGACACCGAACTATGGCTACACCTTC.

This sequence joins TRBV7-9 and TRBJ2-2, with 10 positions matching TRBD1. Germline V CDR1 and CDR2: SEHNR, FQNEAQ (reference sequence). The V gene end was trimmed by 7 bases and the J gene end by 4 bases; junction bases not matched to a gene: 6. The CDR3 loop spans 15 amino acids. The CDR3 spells CASNIGQGGTGELFF. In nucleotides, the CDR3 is TGTGCCAGCAACATCGGACAGGGGGGCACCGGGGAGCTGTTTTTT.

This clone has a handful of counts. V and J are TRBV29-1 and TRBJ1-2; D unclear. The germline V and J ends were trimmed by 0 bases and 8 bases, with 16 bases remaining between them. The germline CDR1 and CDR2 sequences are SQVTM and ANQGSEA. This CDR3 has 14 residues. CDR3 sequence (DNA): TGCAGCGTTGAAGATGTAGCGGACGGTTGGGGCTACACCTTC. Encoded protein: CSVEDVADGWGYTF.

CDR3 DNA sequence: TGTGCCAGCAGCTTAGCTAAGGGCCCAGATACGCAGTATTTT. It specifies CASSLAKGPDTQYF. This chain joins TRBV7-8 and TRBJ2-3; D ambiguous. The CDR3 sequence is 14 residues long. In germline, CDR1 is SGHVS, CDR2 FQNEAQ. Trimming pared 0 bases from V and 4 bases from J, leaving 8 bases between.

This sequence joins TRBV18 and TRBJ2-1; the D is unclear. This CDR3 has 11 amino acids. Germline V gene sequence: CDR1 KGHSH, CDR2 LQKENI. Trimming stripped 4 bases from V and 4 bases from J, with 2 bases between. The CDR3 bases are TGTGCCAGCTCACTATACAATGAGCAGTTCTTC. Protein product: CASSLYNEQFF.

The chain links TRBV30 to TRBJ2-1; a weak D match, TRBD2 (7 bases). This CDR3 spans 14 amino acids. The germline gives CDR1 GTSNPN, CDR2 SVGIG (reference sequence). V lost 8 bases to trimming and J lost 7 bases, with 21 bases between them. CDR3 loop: CAGIRGASKNEQFF. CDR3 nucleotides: TGTGCCGGAATTCGGGGGGCGTCCAAGAATGAGCAGTTCTTC.